The T cell receptor beta chain under discussion was sequenced for a study of T cells in Graves' hyperthyroidism and ophthalmopathy. The V end lost 1 base, the J end lost 7 bases, and 15 bases lay between the germline ends. Germline values: CDR1 SGHTS, CDR2 YDEGEE. The CDR3 spans 15 residues. Amplification yielded TCR beta CDR3 regions, with RNA transcripts as the source. HTBI primers drove first-round RT-PCR of the TCR CDR3. MiXCR was run by TCRdb on the multiplex PCR reads, yielding one entry per CDR3 protein. This sample has about 600,000 distinct CDR3 sequences, with around 16% found just once. There are many counts of this clonotype.

This receptor was taken from a woman between 35 and 50 years old with Graves' ophthalmopathy. The chain uses TRBV5-8 and TRBJ2-1; D remains ambiguous. The sample was blood. The CDR3 protein is CASSLSPGPGNEQFF. In DNA, the CDR3 is TGTGCCAGCAGCTTGTCCCCAGGCCCTGGGAATGAGCAGTTCTTC.